Listed below are T cell receptor beta chains from one sample, sequenced in a study of neurological immune-mediated disorders. TCRdb used MiXCR to reprocess the 5' RACE reads, holding one entry per CDR3 protein. The table lists fewer than 40,000 distinct CDR3 sequences, about 13% of them singletons. Material for sequencing was PBMCs. The receptors were gathered from a woman in her forties in good health. Each CDR3 is given with its conserved first and last residue. D genes are given only for firm matches. Some rows mark clone size as missing; the rest say once, few, many or name a class of expanded clone.

V gene	clone size	J gene	D gene	CDR3 protein	CDR3 DNA
TRBV19	many	TRBJ1-5	-	CASRRDHQPQHF	TGTGCCAGTAGAAGGGACCATCAGCCCCAGCATTTT
TRBV5-1	many	TRBJ2-5	-	CATSPGARETQYF	TGCGCCACGTCTCCGGGGGCGCGGGAGACCCAGTACTTC
TRBV7-2	many	TRBJ2-5	TRBD2	CASSPREDTAQYF	TGTGCCAGCAGCCCCCGGGAGGACACGGCCCAGTACTTC
TRBV20-1	many	TRBJ1-1	-	CSVYVGGGTEAFF	TGCAGTGTCTACGTCGGAGGGGGCACTGAAGCTTTCTTT
TRBV7-2	many	TRBJ2-1	TRBD2	CASSLTSGKYNEQFF	TGTGCCAGCAGCTTAACTAGCGGGAAATACAATGAGCAGTTCTTC
TRBV6-6	many	TRBJ1-5	TRBD1	CASWPTQGSSNQPQHF	TGTGCCAGCTGGCCTACACAGGGGAGTAGCAATCAGCCCCAGCATTTT
TRBV9	-	TRBJ1-3	-	CASSPRAQGSSGNTIYF	TGTGCCAGCAGCCCCCGGGCGCAGGGGTCTTCAGGAAACACCATATATTTT
TRBV5-1	many	TRBJ2-7	-	CASKAAYEQYF	TGCGCCAGCAAGGCCGCCTACGAGCAGTACTTC
TRBV10-3	many	TRBJ2-2	TRBD2	CAISDGGAYTGELFF	TGTGCCATCAGTGACGGGGGGGCGTACACCGGGGAGCTGTTTTTT
TRBV20-1	many	TRBJ2-5	TRBD1	CSAREWDSQETQYF	TGCAGTGCTAGGGAATGGGACAGTCAAGAGACCCAGTACTTC
TRBV12-5	-	TRBJ2-3	TRBD2	CASSGTSGGLSTDTQYF	TGTGCTAGTTCAGGGACTAGCGGGGGGCTGAGCACAGATACGCAGTATTTT
TRBV7-6	many	TRBJ2-2	-	CASSLNVGGPNTGELFF	TGTGCCAGCAGCTTAAATGTTGGAGGGCCGAACACCGGGGAGCTGTTTTTT
TRBV18	many	TRBJ1-1	-	CASSQRRAGDTEAFF	TGTGCCAGCTCACAGAGGAGGGCGGGGGACACTGAAGCTTTCTTT
TRBV10-3	many	TRBJ2-7	TRBD1	CAISEPREAGQGYYEQYF	TGTGCCATCAGTGAGCCAAGAGAAGCGGGACAGGGATACTACGAGCAGTACTTC
TRBV9	many	TRBJ2-2	-	CASSFIDGTGELFF	TGTGCCAGCAGCTTTATCGACGGCACCGGGGAGCTGTTTTTT
TRBV7-8	many	TRBJ1-1	-	CASSSDMNTEAFF	TGTGCCAGCAGCTCGGACATGAACACTGAAGCTTTCTTT
TRBV5-5	many	TRBJ1-1	-	CASSITADATEAFF	TGTGCCAGCAGCATTACAGCGGATGCCACTGAAGCTTTCTTT
TRBV7-9	many	TRBJ1-6	-	CASSPTTQGYNSPLHF	TGTGCCAGCAGCCCCACAACGCAGGGGTATAATTCACCCCTCCACTTT
TRBV29-1	many	TRBJ1-1	TRBD1	CSGAGQLNTEAFF	TGCAGCGGGGCGGGACAGTTGAACACTGAAGCTTTCTTT
TRBV27	many	TRBJ2-2	-	CASSWPYTGELFF	TGTGCCAGCAGTTGGCCGTACACCGGGGAGCTGTTTTTT
TRBV7-6	many	TRBJ1-4	TRBD1	CASSLEQGVGKLFF	TGTGCCAGCAGCTTAGAACAGGGGGTGGGAAAACTGTTTTTT
TRBV9	many	TRBJ1-1	-	CASSALMNTEAFF	TGTGCCAGCAGCGCCCTGATGAACACTGAAGCTTTCTTT
TRBV20-1	many	TRBJ2-4	TRBD1	CSARDRQGNYLLAKNIQYF	TGCAGTGCTAGAGACCGACAGGGAAACTACCTACTAGCCAAAAACATTCAGTACTTC
TRBV4-3	-	TRBJ2-5	-	CASSRRRGETQYF	TGCGCCAGCAGCCGGAGAAGGGGAGAGACCCAGTACTTC
TRBV6-1	many	TRBJ1-1	-	CASKFTLDTEAFF	TGTGCCAGCAAATTTACTTTGGACACTGAAGCTTTCTTT
TRBV30	many	TRBJ2-3	TRBD2	CAWSVIAGATDTQYF	TGTGCCTGGAGTGTGATAGCGGGAGCCACAGATACGCAGTATTTT
TRBV5-1	many	TRBJ2-3	TRBD1	CASSLTGSSLTDTQYF	TGCGCCAGCAGCCTGACAGGGAGCAGTTTGACAGATACGCAGTATTTT
TRBV2	medium-sized	TRBJ1-1	-	CASSEARRANTEAFF	TGTGCCAGCAGTGAAGCGCGAAGGGCCAACACTGAAGCTTTCTTT
TRBV4-1	many	TRBJ1-1	-	CASSGMNREAFF	TGCGCCAGCAGCGGAATGAACAGAGAAGCTTTCTTT
TRBV24-1	-	TRBJ2-7	TRBD2	CVTSGPGLAGGHNEQYF	TGTGTCACCAGTGGTCCGGGACTAGCGGGGGGGCACAATGAGCAGTACTTC
TRBV7-2	many	TRBJ1-2	TRBD1	CASSVGQGYYGYTF	TGTGCCAGCAGCGTCGGACAGGGTTACTATGGCTACACCTTC
TRBV7-2	many	TRBJ1-5	TRBD1	CASTLHGQGASGPQHF	TGTGCCAGCACCCTCCACGGGCAGGGGGCCTCTGGGCCCCAGCATTTT
TRBV6-6	many	TRBJ1-2	TRBD1	CASSGQGRGYGYTF	TGTGCCAGCAGTGGACAGGGGAGAGGCTATGGCTACACCTTC
TRBV29-1	many	TRBJ2-1	-	CSVEQGNNEQFF	TGCAGCGTTGAACAGGGCAACAATGAGCAGTTCTTC
TRBV18	many	TRBJ2-3	-	CASSLYTDTQYF	TGTGCCAGCTCACTATACACAGATACGCAGTATTTT
TRBV10-2	many	TRBJ1-1	-	CASRAGAAMNTEAFF	TGCGCCAGCAGGGCGGGGGCGGCAATGAACACTGAAGCTTTCTTT
TRBV12-3/TRBV12-4	many	TRBJ2-1	TRBD2	CASSRAGGPVNEQFF	TGTGCCAGCAGCCGAGCGGGGGGGCCAGTAAATGAGCAGTTCTTC
TRBV5-1	many	TRBJ2-1	TRBD2	CASSWLAGGMTQIYNEQFF	TGCGCCAGCAGCTGGCTAGCGGGGGGGATGACCCAAATTTACAATGAGCAGTTCTTC
TRBV20-1	many	TRBJ1-6	-	CSARDSGAVTPLHF	TGCAGTGCTAGAGATTCGGGTGCCGTTACACCCCTCCACTTT
TRBV7-2	many	TRBJ2-5	-	CASSLGLYGETQYF	TGTGCCAGCAGCTTAGGGCTCTACGGGGAGACCCAGTACTTC
TRBV14	many	TRBJ2-3	-	CASSQALLTDTQYF	TGTGCCAGCAGCCAAGCGCTTCTCACAGATACGCAGTATTTT
TRBV14	many	TRBJ2-7	-	CASSQAPADEQYF	TGTGCCAGCAGCCAAGCCCCGGCCGACGAGCAGTACTTC
TRBV27	many	TRBJ1-1	-	CASSQNGRWENTEAFF	TGTGCCAGCAGTCAAAATGGTCGTTGGGAGAACACTGAAGCTTTCTTT
TRBV19	many	TRBJ2-4	-	CASSSRWVKNIQYF	TGTGCCAGTAGTAGTCGCTGGGTCAAAAACATTCAGTACTTC
TRBV12-3/TRBV12-4	many	TRBJ2-7	-	CASSLTTGQNEQYF	TGTGCCAGCAGTTTAACCACAGGTCAGAACGAGCAGTACTTC
TRBV2	many	TRBJ1-4	-	CASSEGTTNEKLFF	TGTGCCAGCAGTGAGGGGACAACTAATGAAAAACTGTTTTTT
TRBV7-8	many	TRBJ2-2	-	CASSRPTANTGELFF	TGTGCCAGCAGCCGACCGACAGCGAACACCGGGGAGCTGTTTTTT
TRBV15	-	TRBJ1-1	-	CATSVQGNTEAFF	TGTGCCACCAGCGTACAGGGGAACACTGAAGCTTTCTTT
TRBV6-6	many	TRBJ2-1	TRBD2	CASSYGESGNPYNEQFF	TGTGCCAGCAGTTACGGGGAAAGCGGGAACCCCTACAATGAGCAGTTCTTC
TRBV14	many	TRBJ1-6	-	CASSPRQVVRSPLHF	TGTGCCAGCAGCCCCAGACAGGTTGTGCGATCACCCCTCCACTTT
TRBV5-1	many	TRBJ2-6	-	CASSLTPGANVLTF	TGCGCCAGCAGCTTGACCCCTGGGGCCAACGTCCTGACTTTC
TRBV20-1	many	TRBJ1-5	-	CSARELAGVNQPQHF	TGCAGTGCTAGAGAACTTGCGGGGGTAAATCAGCCCCAGCATTTT
TRBV9	-	TRBJ2-4	-	CASSVALARENIQYF	TGTGCCAGCAGCGTCGCTCTAGCGAGGGAAAACATTCAGTACTTC
TRBV14	many	TRBJ2-4	-	CASSLNLGYLAKNIQYF	TGTGCCAGCAGCCTCAATTTGGGTTATCTAGCCAAAAACATTCAGTACTTC
TRBV20-1	many	TRBJ2-1	TRBD2	CSAGLAGGRSYNEQFF	TGCAGTGCCGGACTAGCGGGGGGGCGCTCCTACAATGAGCAGTTCTTC
TRBV24-1	many	TRBJ2-2	-	CATSPWGENTGELFF	TGTGCCACCAGCCCCTGGGGGGAGAACACCGGGGAGCTGTTTTTT
TRBV5-1	many	TRBJ1-5	-	CASSSGIGQPQHF	TGCGCCAGCAGCTCAGGGATAGGGCAGCCCCAGCATTTT
TRBV9	many	TRBJ2-7	-	CASSVGEGHEQYF	TGTGCCAGCAGCGTAGGCGAGGGCCACGAGCAGTACTTC
TRBV20-1	many	TRBJ2-5	-	CSASLPGTQYF	TGCAGTGCTAGCCTCCCCGGGACCCAGTACTTC